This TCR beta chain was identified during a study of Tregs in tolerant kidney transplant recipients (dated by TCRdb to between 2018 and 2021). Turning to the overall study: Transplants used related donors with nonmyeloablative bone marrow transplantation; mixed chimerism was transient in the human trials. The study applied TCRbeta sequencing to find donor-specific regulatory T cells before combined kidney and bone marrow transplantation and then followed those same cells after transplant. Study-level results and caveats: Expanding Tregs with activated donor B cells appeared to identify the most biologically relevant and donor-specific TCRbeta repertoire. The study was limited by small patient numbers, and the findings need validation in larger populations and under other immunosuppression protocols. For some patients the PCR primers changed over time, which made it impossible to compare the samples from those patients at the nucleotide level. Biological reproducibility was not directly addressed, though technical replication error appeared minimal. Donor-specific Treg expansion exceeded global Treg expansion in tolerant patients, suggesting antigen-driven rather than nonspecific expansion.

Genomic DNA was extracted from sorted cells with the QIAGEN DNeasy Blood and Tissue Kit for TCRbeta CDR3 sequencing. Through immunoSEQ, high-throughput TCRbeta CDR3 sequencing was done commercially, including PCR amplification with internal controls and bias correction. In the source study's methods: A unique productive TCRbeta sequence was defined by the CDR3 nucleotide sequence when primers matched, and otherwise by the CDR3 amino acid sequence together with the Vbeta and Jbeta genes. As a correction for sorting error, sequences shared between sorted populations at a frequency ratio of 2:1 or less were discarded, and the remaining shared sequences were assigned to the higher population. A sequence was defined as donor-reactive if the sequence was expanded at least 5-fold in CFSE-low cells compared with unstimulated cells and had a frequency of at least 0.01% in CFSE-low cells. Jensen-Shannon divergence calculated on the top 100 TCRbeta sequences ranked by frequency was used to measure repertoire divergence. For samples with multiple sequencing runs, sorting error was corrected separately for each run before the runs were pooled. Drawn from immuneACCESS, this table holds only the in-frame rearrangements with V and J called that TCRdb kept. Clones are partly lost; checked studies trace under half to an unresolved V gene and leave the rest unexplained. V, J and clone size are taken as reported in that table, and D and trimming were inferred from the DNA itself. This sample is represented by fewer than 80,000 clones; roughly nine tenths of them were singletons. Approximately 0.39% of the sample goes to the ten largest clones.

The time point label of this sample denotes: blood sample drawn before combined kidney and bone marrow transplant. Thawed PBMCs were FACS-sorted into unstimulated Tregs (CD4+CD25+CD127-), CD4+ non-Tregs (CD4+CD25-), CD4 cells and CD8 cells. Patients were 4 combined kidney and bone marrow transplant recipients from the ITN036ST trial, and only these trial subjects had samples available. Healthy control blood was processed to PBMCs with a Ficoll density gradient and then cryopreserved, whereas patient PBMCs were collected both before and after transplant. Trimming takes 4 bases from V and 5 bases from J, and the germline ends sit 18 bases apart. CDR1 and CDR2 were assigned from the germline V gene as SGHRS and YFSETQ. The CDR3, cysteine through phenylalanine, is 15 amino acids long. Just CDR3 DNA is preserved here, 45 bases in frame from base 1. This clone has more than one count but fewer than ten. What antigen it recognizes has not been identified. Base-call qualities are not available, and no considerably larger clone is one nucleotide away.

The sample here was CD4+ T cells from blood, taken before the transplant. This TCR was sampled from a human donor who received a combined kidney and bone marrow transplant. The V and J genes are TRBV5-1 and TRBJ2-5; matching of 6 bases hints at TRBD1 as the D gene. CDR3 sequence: CASSTGTGWRETQYF. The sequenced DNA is TGCGCCAGCAGCACCGGTACAGGGTGGAGGGAGACCCAGTACTTC. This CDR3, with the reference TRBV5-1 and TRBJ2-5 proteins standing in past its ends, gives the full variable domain KAGVTQTPRYLIKTRGQQVTLSCSPISGHRSVSWYQQTPGQGLQFLFEYFSETQRNKGNFPGRFSGRQFSNSRSEMNVSTLELGDSALYLCASSTGTGWRETQYFGPGTRLLVL.